These T cell receptor beta chains were read from a single sample in a study of cytotoxic CD8 clonotypes in ibrutinib-treated CLL. TCRdb's copy holds only in-frame clones and misses some; the assay was immunoSEQ multiplex PCR. Seen here are roughly 180,000 clones, approximately 68% observed once, and the top ten hold roughly 12%. The specimen comprised PBMCs, sampled after 24 months of ibrutinib treatment. The receptors originated from a human donor with chronic lymphocytic leukemia. Both conserved end residues are part of each CDR3. Fields, in order: J gene, V gene, clone size, D gene, CDR3 protein, CDR3 DNA. A D gene is named only where the DNA matches it firmly. Expanded clones get a size class; other rows say once, few or many, or leave the size out.

TRBJ1-5	TRBV28	.	.	CASSLTGAREQPQHF	TGTGCCAGCAGTTTAACGGGGGCGCGGGAGCAGCCCCAGCATTTT
TRBJ2-1	TRBV19	.	.	CASSISPGASSYNEQFF	TGTGCCAGTAGTATTAGTCCTGGGGCAAGCTCCTACAATGAGCAGTTCTTC
TRBJ2-5	TRBV6-1	.	TRBD1	CASPGTGSLETQYF	TGTGCCAGCCCCGGGACAGGGTCATTGGAGACCCAGTACTTC
TRBJ1-5	TRBV6-5	few	.	CASRGWVNQPQHF	TGTGCCAGCAGGGGGTGGGTGAATCAGCCCCAGCATTTT
TRBJ2-7	TRBV30	.	.	CAWVDLGRSHQYF	TGTGCCTGGGTGGACTTGGGACGTTCCCACCAGTACTTC
TRBJ1-3	TRBV4-3	once	TRBD1	CASSLDRTGNTIYF	TGCGCCAGCAGCCTGGACAGGACTGGAAACACCATATATTTT
TRBJ2-7	TRBV6-1	.	TRBD2	CRTSGRYEQYF	TGTAGGACTAGCGGTCGCTACGAGCAGTACTTC
TRBJ2-7	TRBV28	.	.	CASSLSPGLSYEQYF	TGTGCCAGCAGTTTATCACCGGGACTTTCCTACGAGCAGTACTTC
TRBJ2-7	TRBV5-8	once	.	CASSPPGHTASFYEQYF	TGTGCCAGCAGCCCACCGGGACACACGGCCAGTTTCTACGAGCAGTACTTC
TRBJ2-5	TRBV7-2	.	.	CASSSGTVTRQETQYF	TGTGCCAGCAGCTCCGGGACTGTGACTAGACAAGAGACCCAGTACTTC
TRBJ2-7	TRBV30	.	.	CAWDRGSYEQYF	TGTGCCTGGGATAGGGGCTCCTACGAGCAGTACTTC
TRBJ1-3	TRBV19	.	.	CASSIPGRSSGNTIYF	TGTGCCAGTAGTATACCGGGCAGATCCTCTGGAAACACCATATATTTT
TRBJ2-5	TRBV5-1	.	.	CASSFMTGPQETQYF	TGCGCCAGCAGCTTCATGACAGGACCCCAGGAGACCCAGTACTTC
TRBJ1-2	TRBV6-1	.	.	CASLGWGLSHGYTF	TGTGCCAGCCTTGGTTGGGGGTTGAGTCATGGCTACACCTTC
TRBJ1-3	TRBV5-1	few	TRBD1	CASSLLSGQGVAGNTIYF	TGCGCCAGCAGCTTGTTGAGCGGACAGGGCGTCGCTGGAAACACCATATATTTT
TRBJ2-5	TRBV5-1	.	TRBD2	CASRGGPAETQYF	TGCGCCAGCCGGGGGGGACCCGCGGAGACCCAGTACTTC
TRBJ2-7	TRBV7-6	.	.	CASSSGLEQYF	TGTGCCAGCAGCTCCGGACTCGAGCAGTACTTC
TRBJ1-1	TRBV19	.	TRBD1	CASSWGTVEAFF	TGTGCCAGTAGTTGGGGGACAGTTGAAGCTTTCTTT
TRBJ1-2	TRBV19	.	.	CASNQGFYGYTF	TGTGCCAGCAATCAAGGTTTCTATGGCTACACCTTC
TRBJ2-1	TRBV15	few	TRBD1	CATSKGQGAKQFF	TGTGCCACCAGCAAGGGACAGGGGGCGAAGCAGTTCTTC
TRBJ2-3	TRBV7-9	.	.	CASSYLGGAPSTDTQYF	TGTGCCAGCAGCTACCTTGGGGGAGCCCCTAGCACAGATACGCAGTATTTT
TRBJ1-5	TRBV25-1	.	.	CASTDGTVGNQPQHF	TGTGCCAGCACTGACGGGACCGTAGGCAATCAGCCCCAGCATTTT
TRBJ2-7	TRBV19	.	.	CASNRDVTSYEQYF	TGTGCCAGTAACCGGGACGTCACGTCCTACGAGCAGTACTTC
TRBJ2-7	TRBV18	once	.	CASSPLEIGGSYEQYF	TGTGCCAGCTCACCTTTAGAGATTGGGGGTTCCTACGAGCAGTACTTC
TRBJ2-3	TRBV11-2	.	.	CASSLWTADTQYF	TGTGCCAGCAGCCTGTGGACAGCAGATACGCAGTATTTT
TRBJ2-1	TRBV7-2	.	.	CASSLGGRVSGQFF	TGTGCCAGCAGCTTAGGGGGAAGGGTAAGCGGGCAGTTCTTC
TRBJ2-5	TRBV29-1	.	TRBD2	CSVVRASGSETQYF	TGCAGCGTTGTTAGGGCTAGCGGGAGTGAGACCCAGTACTTC
TRBJ2-7	TRBV27	.	.	CASSLNGNYEQYF	TGTGCCAGCAGTTTGAATGGGAACTACGAGCAGTACTTC
TRBJ1-2	TRBV2	.	.	CASSEGPQIGGYTF	TGTGCCAGCAGTGAGGGCCCGCAAATCGGTGGCTACACCTTC
TRBJ2-5	TRBV29-1	.	.	CSVGLGTETQYF	TGCAGCGTTGGTTTGGGTACGGAGACCCAGTACTTC
TRBJ1-2	TRBV28	.	TRBD1	CASSLNTGGYYGYTF	TGTGCCAGCAGTTTAAACACAGGGGGGTACTATGGCTACACCTTC
TRBJ2-7	TRBV6-1	few	.	CASSAPGGYEQYF	TGTGCCAGCAGTGCGCCAGGAGGCTACGAGCAGTACTTC
TRBJ1-1	TRBV7-9	.	.	CASSLVVGEAFF	TGTGCCAGCAGCTTAGTGGTGGGAGAAGCTTTCTTT
TRBJ2-1	TRBV5-6	.	.	CASSLVGDFTTNEQFF	TGTGCCAGCAGCTTGGTGGGGGACTTCACAACCAATGAGCAGTTCTTC
TRBJ1-1	TRBV7-8	.	.	CASSFGSRDTEAFF	TGTGCCAGCAGCTTCGGGAGTAGGGACACTGAAGCTTTCTTT
TRBJ2-1	TRBV11-2	.	.	CASSPSLALEQFF	TGTGCCAGCAGCCCTAGCCTAGCGCTTGAGCAGTTCTTC
TRBJ1-2	TRBV19	.	TRBD1	CASTPRTGDFSNYGYTF	TGTGCCAGTACCCCTCGGACAGGGGATTTCTCTAACTATGGCTACACCTTC